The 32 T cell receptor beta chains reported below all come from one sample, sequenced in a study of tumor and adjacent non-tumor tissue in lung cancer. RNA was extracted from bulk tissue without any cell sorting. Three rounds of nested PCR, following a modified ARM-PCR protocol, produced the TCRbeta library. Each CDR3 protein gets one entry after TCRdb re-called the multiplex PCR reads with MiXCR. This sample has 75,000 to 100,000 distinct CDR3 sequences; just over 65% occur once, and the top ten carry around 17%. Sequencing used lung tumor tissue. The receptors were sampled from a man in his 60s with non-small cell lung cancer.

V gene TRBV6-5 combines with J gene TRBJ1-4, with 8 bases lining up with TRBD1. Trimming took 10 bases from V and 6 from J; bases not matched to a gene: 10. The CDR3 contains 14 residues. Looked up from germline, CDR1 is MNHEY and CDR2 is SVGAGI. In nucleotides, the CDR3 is TGTGCCATCAGGACGACAGGGGTTGATGAAAAACTGTTTTTT. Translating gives CAIRTTGVDEKLFF.

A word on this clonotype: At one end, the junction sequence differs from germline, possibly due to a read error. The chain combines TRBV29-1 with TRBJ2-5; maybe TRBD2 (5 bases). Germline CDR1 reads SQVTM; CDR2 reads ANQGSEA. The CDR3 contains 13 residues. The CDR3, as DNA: TGTAGCACTCAAGGAAGGGAGCCAGAGACCCAGTACTTC. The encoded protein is CSTQGREPETQYF. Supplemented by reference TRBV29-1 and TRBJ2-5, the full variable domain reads SAVISQKPSRDICQRGTSLTIQCQVDSQVTMMFWYRQQPGQSLTLIATANQGSEATYESGFVIDKFPISRPNLTFSTLTVSNMSPEDSSIYLCSTQGREPETQYFGPGTRLLVL.

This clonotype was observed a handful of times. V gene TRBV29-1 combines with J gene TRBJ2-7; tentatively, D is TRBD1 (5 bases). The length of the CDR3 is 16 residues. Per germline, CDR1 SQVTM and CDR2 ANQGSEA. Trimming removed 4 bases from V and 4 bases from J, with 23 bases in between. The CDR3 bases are TGCAGCGTTGTACTTCTGGGGCACCAGGATTCATACGAGCAGTACTTC. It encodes CSVVLLGHQDSYEQYF.

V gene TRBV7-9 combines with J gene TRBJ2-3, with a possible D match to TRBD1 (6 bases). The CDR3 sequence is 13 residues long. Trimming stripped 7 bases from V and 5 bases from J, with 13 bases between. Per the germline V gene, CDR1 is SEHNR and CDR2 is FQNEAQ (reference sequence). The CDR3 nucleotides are TGTGCCAGCAACTCAGTAGGGGGAGATACGCAGTATTTT. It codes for CASNSVGGDTQYF.

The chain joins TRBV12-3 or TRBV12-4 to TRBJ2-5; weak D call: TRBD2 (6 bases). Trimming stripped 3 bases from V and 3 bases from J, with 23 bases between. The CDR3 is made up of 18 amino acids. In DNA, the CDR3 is TGTGCCAGCAGTTTTGTTTTCTGGGGGAGGTGGCTCAAAGAGACCCAGTACTTC. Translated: CASSFVFWGRWLKETQYF.

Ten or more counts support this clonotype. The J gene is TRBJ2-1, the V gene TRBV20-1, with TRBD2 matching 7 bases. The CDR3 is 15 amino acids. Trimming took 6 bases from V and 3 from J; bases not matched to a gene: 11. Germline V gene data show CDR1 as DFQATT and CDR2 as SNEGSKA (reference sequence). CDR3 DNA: TGCAGTGCCGGTAGTCTCGGGGGGAACTACAATGAGCAGTTCTTC. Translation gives CSAGSLGGNYNEQFF.

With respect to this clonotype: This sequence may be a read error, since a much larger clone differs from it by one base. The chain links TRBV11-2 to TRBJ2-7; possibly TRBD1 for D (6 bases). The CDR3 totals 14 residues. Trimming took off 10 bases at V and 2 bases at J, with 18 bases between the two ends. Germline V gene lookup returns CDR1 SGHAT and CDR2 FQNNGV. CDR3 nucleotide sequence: TGTGCCAACAGGTCGACAGGCGGCACCTACGAGCAGTACTTC. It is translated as CANRSTGGTYEQYF.

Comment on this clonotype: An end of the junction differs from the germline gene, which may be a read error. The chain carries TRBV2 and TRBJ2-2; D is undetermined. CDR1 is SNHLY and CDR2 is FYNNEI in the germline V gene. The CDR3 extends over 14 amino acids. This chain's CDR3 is CANCAVSYTRELFF. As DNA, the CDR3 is TGTGCCAACTGCGCGGTTTCCTACACCAGGGAGCTGTTTTTT.

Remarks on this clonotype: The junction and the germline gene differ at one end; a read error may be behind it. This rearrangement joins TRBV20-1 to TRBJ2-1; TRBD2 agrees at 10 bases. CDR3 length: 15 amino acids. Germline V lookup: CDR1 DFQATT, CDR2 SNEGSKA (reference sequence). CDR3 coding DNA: TGCAGTGCTTCGACTAGCGGGTACTCCTGCAATGAGCAGTTCTTC. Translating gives CSASTSGYSCNEQFF.

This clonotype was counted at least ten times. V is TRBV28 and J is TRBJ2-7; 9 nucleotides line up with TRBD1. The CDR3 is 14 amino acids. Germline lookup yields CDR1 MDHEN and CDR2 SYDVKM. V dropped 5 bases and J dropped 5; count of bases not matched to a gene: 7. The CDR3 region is CASSPTGGRNEQYF. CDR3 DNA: TGTGCCAGCAGTCCGACAGGGGGGCGGAACGAGCAGTACTTC.

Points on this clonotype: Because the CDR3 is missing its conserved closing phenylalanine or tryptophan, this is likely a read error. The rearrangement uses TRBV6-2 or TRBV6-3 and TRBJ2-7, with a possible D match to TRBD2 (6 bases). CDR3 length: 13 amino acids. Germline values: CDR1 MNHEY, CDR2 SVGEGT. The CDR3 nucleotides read TGTGCCGGCGTGTCGGGAGCTACCTATGAGCAGTACATC. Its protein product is CAGVSGATYEQYI.

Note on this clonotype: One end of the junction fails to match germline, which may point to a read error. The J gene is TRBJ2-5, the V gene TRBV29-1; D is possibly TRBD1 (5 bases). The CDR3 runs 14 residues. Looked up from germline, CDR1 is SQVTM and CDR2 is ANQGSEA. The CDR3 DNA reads TGCGGCGTTGACGACAGTGGAATCCAAGAGACCCAGTACTTC. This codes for CGVDDSGIQETQYF.

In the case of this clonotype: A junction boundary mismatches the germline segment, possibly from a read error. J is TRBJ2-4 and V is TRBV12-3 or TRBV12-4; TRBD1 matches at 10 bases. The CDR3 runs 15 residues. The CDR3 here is CDISPVGTGEGIQYF. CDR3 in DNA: TGTGACATCAGTCCAGTCGGGACAGGGGAAGGCATTCAGTATTTC.

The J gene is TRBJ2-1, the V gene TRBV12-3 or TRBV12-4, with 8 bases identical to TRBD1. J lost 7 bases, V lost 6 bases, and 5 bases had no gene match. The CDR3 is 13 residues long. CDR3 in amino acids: CASSLTGVNEQFF. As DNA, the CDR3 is TGTGCCAGCAGCTTGACAGGGGTAAATGAGCAGTTCTTC.

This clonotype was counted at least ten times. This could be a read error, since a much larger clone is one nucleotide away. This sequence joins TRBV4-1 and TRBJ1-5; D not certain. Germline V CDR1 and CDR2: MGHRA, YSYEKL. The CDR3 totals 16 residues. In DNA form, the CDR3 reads TGCGCCAGCAGCCAAGATCCAGGTAATAGCAGTCAGCCCCAGCATTTT. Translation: CASSQDPGNSSQPQHF.

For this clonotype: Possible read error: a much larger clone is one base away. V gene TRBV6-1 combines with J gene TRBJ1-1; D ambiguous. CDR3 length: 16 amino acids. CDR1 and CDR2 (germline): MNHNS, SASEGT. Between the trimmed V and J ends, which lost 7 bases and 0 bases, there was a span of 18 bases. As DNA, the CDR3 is TGTGCCAGCACCGCCTGGGTAACTGAGATGAACACTGAAGCTTTCTTT. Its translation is CASTAWVTEMNTEAFF.

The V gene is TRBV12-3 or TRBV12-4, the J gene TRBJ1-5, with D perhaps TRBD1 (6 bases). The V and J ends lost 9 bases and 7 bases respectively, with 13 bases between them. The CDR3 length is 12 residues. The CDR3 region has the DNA TGTGCCAGGCGGACAGAGGGACAGCCCCAGCATTTT. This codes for CARRTEGQPQHF.

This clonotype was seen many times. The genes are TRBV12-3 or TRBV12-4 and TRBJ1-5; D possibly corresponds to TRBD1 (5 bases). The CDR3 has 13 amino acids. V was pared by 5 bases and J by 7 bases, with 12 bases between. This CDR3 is CASSRTGEQPQHF. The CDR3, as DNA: TGTGCCAGCAGTAGAACAGGAGAACAGCCCCAGCATTTT.

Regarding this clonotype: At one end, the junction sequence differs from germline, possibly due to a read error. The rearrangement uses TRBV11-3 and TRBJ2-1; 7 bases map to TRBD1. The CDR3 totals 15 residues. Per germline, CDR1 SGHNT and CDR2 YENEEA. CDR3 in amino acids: CVSSKRTGPYNERFF. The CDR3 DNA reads TGTGTCAGCAGCAAAAGGACAGGTCCCTACAATGAGCGGTTCTTC.

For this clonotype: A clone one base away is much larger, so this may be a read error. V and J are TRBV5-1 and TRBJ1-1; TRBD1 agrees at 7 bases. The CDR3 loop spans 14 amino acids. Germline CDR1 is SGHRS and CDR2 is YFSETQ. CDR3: CASSWKTGNTEGFF. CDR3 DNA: TGCGCCAGCAGCTGGAAGACAGGGAACACTGAAGGTTTCTTT.

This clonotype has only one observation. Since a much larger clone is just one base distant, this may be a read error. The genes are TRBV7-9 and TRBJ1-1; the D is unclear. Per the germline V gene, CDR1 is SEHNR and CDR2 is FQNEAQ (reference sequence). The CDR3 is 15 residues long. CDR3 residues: CASSPSGVMYTETFF. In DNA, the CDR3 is TGTGCCAGCAGCCCCTCCGGCGTGATGTACACTGAAACTTTCTTT. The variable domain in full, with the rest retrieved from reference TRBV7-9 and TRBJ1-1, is DTGVSQNPRHKITKRGQNVTFRCDPISEHNRLYWYRQTLGQGPEFLTYFQNEAQLEKSRLLSDRFSAERPKGSFSTLEIQRTEQGDSAMYLCASSPSGVMYTETFFGQGTRLTVV.

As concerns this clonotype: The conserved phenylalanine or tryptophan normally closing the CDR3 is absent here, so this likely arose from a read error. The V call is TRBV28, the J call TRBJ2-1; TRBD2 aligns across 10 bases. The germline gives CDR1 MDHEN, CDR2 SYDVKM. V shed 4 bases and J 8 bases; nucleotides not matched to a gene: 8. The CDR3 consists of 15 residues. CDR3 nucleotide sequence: TGTGCCAGCAGTTCCGAAGCGGGAGGGTACGATGAGCAGTTCCTC. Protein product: CASSSEAGGYDEQFL.

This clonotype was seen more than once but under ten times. CDR3 DNA: TGCAGTGCTCTCCGACAGGGAGGCACAGATACGCAGTATTTT. The encoded protein is CSALRQGGTDTQYF. This chain links TRBV20-1 with TRBJ2-3, with TRBD1 identical over 7 bases. Trimming cost V 5 bases and J 1 base; bases outside gene matches: 6. The V gene's germline CDR1 is DFQATT and CDR2 SNEGSKA (reference sequence). The CDR3 has 14 amino acids.

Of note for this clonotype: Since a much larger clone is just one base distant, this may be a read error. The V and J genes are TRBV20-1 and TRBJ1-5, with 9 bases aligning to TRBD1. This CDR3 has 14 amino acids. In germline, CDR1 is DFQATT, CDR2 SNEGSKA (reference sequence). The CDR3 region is CGARVQGANQPQHF. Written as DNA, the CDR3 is TGCGGTGCTAGAGTACAGGGGGCCAATCAGCCCCAGCATTTT.

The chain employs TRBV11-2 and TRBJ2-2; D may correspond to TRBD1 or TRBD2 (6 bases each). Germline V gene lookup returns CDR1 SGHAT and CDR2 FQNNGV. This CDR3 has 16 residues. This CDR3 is CTSSPAQAGDTGELFF. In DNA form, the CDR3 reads TGTACTAGCAGCCCTGCCCAGGCAGGGGACACCGGGGAGCTGTTTTTT.

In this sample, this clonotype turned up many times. The DNA for the CDR3 is TGTGCCAGCAGCATGGACAGGGGGCTATTAATAAGCAATCAGCCCCAGCATTTT. It specifies CASSMDRGLLISNQPQHF. The chain recombines TRBV6-1 with TRBJ1-5; 11 bases are a match to TRBD1. The CDR3 has 18 amino acids. CDR1 is MNHNS, CDR2 SASEGT, per germline. Trimming removed 6 bases from V and 1 base from J; junction bases left unmatched: 11.

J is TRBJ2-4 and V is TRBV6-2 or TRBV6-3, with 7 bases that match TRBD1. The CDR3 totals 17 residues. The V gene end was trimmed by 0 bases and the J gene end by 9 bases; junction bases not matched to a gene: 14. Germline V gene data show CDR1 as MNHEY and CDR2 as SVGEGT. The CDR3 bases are TGTGCCAGCAGTTACTCGAAGGAGACAGGGTCTCGTGGCATTCAGTACTTC. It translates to CASSYSKETGSRGIQYF.

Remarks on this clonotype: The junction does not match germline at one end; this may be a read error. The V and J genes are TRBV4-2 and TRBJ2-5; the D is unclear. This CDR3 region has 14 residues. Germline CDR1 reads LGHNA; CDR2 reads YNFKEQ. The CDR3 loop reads CASSQDSRGEAQYF. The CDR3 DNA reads TGTGCCAGCAGTCAAGACTCCCGCGGCGAGGCCCAGTACTTC.

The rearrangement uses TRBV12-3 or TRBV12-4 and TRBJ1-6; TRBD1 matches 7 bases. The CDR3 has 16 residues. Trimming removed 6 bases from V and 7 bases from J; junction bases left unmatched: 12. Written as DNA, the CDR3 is TGTGCCAGCAGCCGACAGGGTTGCGATGTCAATTCACCCCTCCACTTT. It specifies CASSRQGCDVNSPLHF.

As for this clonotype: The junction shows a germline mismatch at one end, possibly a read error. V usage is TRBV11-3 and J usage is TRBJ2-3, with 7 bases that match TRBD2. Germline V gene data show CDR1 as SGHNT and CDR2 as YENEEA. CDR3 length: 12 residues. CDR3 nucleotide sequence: TGTGCCAACAGCGCAACTAGCGATATGCAGTATTTT. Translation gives CANSATSDMQYF.

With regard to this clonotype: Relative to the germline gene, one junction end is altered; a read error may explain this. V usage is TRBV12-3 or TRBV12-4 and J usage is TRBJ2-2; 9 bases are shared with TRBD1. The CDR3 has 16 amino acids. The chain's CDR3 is CVSSARTGVGTGELFF. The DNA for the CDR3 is TGTGTCAGCAGTGCCAGGACAGGGGTTGGCACCGGGGAGCTGTTTTTT.

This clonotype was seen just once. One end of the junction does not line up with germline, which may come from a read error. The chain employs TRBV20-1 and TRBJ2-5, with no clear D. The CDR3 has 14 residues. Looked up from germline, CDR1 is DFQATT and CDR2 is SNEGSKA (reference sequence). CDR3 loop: CSARMGGIQGTQYF. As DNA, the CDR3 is TGCAGTGCTAGAATGGGTGGGATCCAAGGGACCCAGTACTTC.